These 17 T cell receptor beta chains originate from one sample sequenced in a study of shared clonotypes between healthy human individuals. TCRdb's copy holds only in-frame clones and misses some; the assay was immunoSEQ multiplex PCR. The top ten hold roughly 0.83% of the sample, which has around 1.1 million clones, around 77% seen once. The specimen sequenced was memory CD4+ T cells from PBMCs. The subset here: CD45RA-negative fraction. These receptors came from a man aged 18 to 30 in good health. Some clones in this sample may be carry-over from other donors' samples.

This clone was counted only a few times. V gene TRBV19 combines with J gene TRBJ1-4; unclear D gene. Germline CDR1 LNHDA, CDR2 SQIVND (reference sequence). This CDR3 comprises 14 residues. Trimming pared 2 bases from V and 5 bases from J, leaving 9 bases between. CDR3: CASSILGENEKLFF. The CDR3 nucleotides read TGTGCCAGTAGTATATTGGGAGAGAATGAAAAACTGTTTTTT.

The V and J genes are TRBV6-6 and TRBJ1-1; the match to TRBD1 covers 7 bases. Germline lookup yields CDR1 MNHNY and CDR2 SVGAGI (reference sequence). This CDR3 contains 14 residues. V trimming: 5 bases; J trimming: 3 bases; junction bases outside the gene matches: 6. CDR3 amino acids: CASSPGQRHTEAFF. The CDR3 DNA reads TGTGCCAGCAGTCCGGGACAGAGACACACTGAAGCTTTCTTT.

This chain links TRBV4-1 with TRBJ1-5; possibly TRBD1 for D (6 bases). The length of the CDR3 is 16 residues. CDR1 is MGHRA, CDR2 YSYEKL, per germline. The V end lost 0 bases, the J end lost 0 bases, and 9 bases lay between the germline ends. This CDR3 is CASSQDRGASNQPQHF. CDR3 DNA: TGCGCCAGCAGCCAAGATAGGGGGGCTAGCAATCAGCCCCAGCATTTT.

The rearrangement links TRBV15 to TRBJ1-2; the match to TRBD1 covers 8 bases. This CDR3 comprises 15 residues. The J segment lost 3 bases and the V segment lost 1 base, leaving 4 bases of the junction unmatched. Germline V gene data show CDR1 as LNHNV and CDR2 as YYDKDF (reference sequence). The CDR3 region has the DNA TGTGCCACCAGCAGAGGGACAGGGCGATACTATGGCTACACCTTC. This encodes CATSRGTGRYYGYTF.

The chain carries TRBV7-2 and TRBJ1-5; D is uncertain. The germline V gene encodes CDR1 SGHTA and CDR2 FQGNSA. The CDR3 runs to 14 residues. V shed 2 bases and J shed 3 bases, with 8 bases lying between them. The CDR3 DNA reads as TGTGCCAGCAGCTTAACAAGCGTCAATCAGCCCCAGCATTTT. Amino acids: CASSLTSVNQPQHF.

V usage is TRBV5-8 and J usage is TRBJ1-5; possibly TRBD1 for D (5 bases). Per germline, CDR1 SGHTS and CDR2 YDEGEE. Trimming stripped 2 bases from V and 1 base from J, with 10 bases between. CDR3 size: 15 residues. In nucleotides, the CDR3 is TGTGCCAGCAGCTTCAGACAGTCGAGCAATCAGCCCCAGCATTTT. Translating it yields CASSFRQSSNQPQHF.

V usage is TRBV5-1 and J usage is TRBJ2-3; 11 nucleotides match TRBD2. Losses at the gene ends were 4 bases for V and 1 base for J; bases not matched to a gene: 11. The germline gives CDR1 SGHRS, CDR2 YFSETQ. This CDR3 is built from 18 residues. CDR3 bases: TGCGCCAGCAGCCCGGGTGGTCTAGCGGGAGGACGCACAGATACGCAGTATTTT. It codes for CASSPGGLAGGRTDTQYF.

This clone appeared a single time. CDR3 sequence: CASRTPTGRGPDTQYF. In DNA, the CDR3 is TGCGCCAGCAGAACGCCCACGGGGAGGGGACCCGATACGCAGTATTTT. V is TRBV4-1 and J is TRBJ2-3, with TRBD2 matching 7 bases. Germline V gives CDR1 MGHRA, CDR2 YSYEKL. The CDR3 length is 16 residues. Germline trimming cut 6 bases from V and 6 bases from J; bases unmatched to any gene: 15.

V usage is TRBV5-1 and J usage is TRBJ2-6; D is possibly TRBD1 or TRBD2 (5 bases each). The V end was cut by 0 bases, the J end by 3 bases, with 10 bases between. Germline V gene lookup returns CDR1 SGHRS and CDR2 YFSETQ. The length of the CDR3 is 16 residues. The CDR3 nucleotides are TGCGCCAGCAGCTTGGATCGGGGCGGTGGGGCCAACGTCCTGACTTTC. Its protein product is CASSLDRGGGANVLTF.

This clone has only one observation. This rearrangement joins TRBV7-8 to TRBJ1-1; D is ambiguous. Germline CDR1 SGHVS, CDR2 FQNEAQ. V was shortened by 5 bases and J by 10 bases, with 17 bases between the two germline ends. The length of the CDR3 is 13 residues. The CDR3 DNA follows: TGTGCCAGCAGCCGGGGAAGGGAAATGAGAGCTTTCTTT. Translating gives CASSRGREMRAFF.

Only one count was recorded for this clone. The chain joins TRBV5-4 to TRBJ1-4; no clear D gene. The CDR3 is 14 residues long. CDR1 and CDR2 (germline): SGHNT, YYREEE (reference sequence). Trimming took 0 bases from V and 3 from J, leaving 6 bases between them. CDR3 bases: TGTGCCAGCAGCTTGGACACATCTAATGAAAAACTGTTTTTT. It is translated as CASSLDTSNEKLFF.

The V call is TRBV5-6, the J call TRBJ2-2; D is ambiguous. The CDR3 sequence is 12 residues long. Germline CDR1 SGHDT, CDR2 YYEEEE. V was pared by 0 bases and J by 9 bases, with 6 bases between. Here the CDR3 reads CASSLGAWELFF. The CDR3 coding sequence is TGTGCCAGCAGCTTGGGGGCGTGGGAGCTGTTTTTT.

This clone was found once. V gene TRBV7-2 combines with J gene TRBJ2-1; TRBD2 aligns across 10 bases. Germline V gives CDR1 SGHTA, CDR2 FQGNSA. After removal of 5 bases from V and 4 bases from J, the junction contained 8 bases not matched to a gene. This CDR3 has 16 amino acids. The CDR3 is CASSQRTSGTYNEQFF. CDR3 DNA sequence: TGTGCCAGCAGCCAAAGGACTAGCGGAACATACAATGAGCAGTTCTTC.

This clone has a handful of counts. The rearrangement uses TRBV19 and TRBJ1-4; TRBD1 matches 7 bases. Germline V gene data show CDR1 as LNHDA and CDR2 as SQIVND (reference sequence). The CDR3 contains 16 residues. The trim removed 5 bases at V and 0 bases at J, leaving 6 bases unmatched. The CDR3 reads CASSPSGGATNEKLFF. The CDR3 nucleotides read TGTGCCAGTAGTCCGTCAGGGGGGGCAACTAATGAAAAACTGTTTTTT.

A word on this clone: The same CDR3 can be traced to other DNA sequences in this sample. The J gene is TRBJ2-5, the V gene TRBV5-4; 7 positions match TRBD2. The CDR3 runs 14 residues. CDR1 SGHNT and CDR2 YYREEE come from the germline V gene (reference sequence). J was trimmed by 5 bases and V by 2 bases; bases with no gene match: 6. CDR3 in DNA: TGTGCCAGCAGCTTAGCGGGACTGGGGGAGACCCAGTACTTC. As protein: CASSLAGLGETQYF.

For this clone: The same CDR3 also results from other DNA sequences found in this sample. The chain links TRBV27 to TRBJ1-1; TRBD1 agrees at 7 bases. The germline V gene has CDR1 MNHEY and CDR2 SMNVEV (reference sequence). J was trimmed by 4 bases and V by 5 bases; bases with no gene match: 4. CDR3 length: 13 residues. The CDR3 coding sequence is TGTGCCAGCAGTCTCCAGGGGGGCACTGAAGCTTTCTTT. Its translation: CASSLQGGTEAFF.

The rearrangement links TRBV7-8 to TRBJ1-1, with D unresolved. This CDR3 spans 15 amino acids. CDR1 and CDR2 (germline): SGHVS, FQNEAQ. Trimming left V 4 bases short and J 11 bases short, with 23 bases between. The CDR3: CASSSPGGRTAGAFF. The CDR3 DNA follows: TGTGCCAGCAGCTCCCCGGGAGGTCGCACCGCGGGGGCTTTCTTT.